This paragraph reports one TCR beta chain. Trimming cost V 7 bases and J 11 bases; bases outside gene matches: 11. The CDR3 runs 13 residues. The germline CDR1 and CDR2 sequences are SGHVS and FQNEAQ. TCRdb ran MiXCR on the RT-PCR reads and lists one entry per CDR3 protein. The sample lists approximately 720,000 distinct CDR3 sequences, 14% occurring once. Material: memory CD4+ T cells from blood. V gene TRBV7-8 combines with J gene TRBJ1-1, with TRBD1 matching 9 bases. The TCR sequence derives from a female donor in good health, serving as a healthy control. The CDR3 DNA sequence: TGTGCCAGCACCCGAACAGGGGGCGAAGCGGCTTTCTTT. Translated, it gives CASTRTGGEAAFF.